Each of the 8 T cell receptor beta chains below was sequenced from the same sample in a study of regulatory T cells in long-lasting Graves disease. Time point reported: newly diagnosed GD, antithyroid drugs for less than 3 months. The authors made the TCR library using RNA they extracted from PBMCs. Library construction for TCR beta used iRepertoire HTBI primers and Arm-PCR of CDR3 regions. MiXCR, run by TCRdb on the multiplex PCR reads, gives a single entry per CDR3 protein. The sample yields 550,000 to 650,000 distinct CDR3 sequences, roughly 16% seen once. The same data also contributed to another study, on T cells in Graves' hyperthyroidism and ophthalmopathy.

Sample: peripheral blood mononuclear cells (PBMCs), taken at new diagnosis, from a patient treated with antithyroid drugs. These receptor sequences come from a man younger than 35 with Graves disease.

This clonotype was seen many times. The chain recombines TRBV6-5 with TRBJ1-5; D call uncertain. Trimming took off 2 bases at V and 5 bases at J, with 13 bases between the two ends. Per the germline V gene, CDR1 is MNHEY and CDR2 is SVGAGI. The length of the CDR3 is 15 residues. The CDR3 is CASSYVPGNDQPQHF. The CDR3 bases are TGTGCCAGCAGTTACGTTCCTGGCAACGATCAGCCCCAGCATTTT.

This clonotype was observed many times. The V call is TRBV9, the J call TRBJ2-1; 15 bases are a match to TRBD2. CDR1 is SGDLS, CDR2 YYNGEE, per germline. The CDR3 length is 16 residues. The J segment lost 10 bases and the V segment lost 3 bases, leaving 8 bases of the junction unmatched. The CDR3 region is CASSESGTSGRWEQFF. The CDR3 nucleotides read TGTGCCAGCAGCGAAAGTGGGACTAGCGGGAGGTGGGAGCAGTTCTTC.

This clonotype was recorded at least ten times. This CDR3 reads CASNTLEGYQETQYF. The CDR3 nucleotides are TGTGCCAGCAACACCCTGGAGGGGTACCAAGAGACCCAGTACTTC. This sequence joins TRBV12-3 or TRBV12-4 and TRBJ2-5, with D possibly matching TRBD2 (6 bases). Trimming took off 7 bases at V and 0 bases at J, with 15 bases between the two ends. The CDR3 sequence is 15 residues long.

This clonotype occurred many times. The chain employs TRBV12-3 or TRBV12-4 and TRBJ1-1, with unresolved D. The CDR3 sequence is 14 residues long. The V end lost 5 bases, the J end lost 5 bases, and 15 bases lay between the germline ends. In nucleotides, the CDR3 is TGTGCCAGCAGTGTCCACGAGGAGAGGACTGAAGCTTTCTTT. Translation: CASSVHEERTEAFF.

This clonotype was seen many times. The chain employs TRBV29-1 and TRBJ1-1; a weak D match, TRBD1 (5 bases). With 6 bases removed from V and 0 bases from J, the gap between germline ends came to 14 bases. This CDR3 is built from 14 residues. Looked up from germline, CDR1 is SQVTM and CDR2 is ANQGSEA. The CDR3 reads CSVRLGGVNTEAFF. As DNA, the CDR3 is TGCAGCGTCCGACTGGGGGGGGTGAACACTGAAGCTTTCTTT.

This clonotype was seen many times. The V gene is TRBV11-2, the J gene TRBJ2-1, with D possibly TRBD1 on 6 matching bases. The CDR3 runs 13 residues. Trimming left V 5 bases short and J 10 bases short, with 15 bases between. Germline assignment: CDR1 SGHAT and CDR2 FQNNGV. The CDR3 is CASSLIVRGEQFF. In DNA, the CDR3 is TGTGCCAGCAGCCTTATCGTCAGGGGCGAGCAGTTCTTC.

The V and J genes are TRBV4-1 and TRBJ2-7, with 14 bases fitting TRBD2. This CDR3 region has 17 residues. Germline assignment: CDR1 MGHRA and CDR2 YSYEKL. The junction had 7 bases not matched to a gene; V was cut back by 3 bases and J by 3 bases. The CDR3 DNA follows: TGCGCCAGCAGCCAGGGACCAGGGACTAGCGGGAGCTACGAGCAGTACTTC. Translating it yields CASSQGPGTSGSYEQYF.

This clonotype appeared once. The V and J genes are TRBV2 and TRBJ2-1, with 9 bases aligning to TRBD2. V gave up 6 bases and J gave up 8 bases; unmatched junction bases: 20. The CDR3 totals 18 residues. The germline V gene has CDR1 SNHLY and CDR2 FYNNEI. The chain's CDR3 is CASSLMTGAGGVRDEQFF. For the CDR3, the DNA is TGTGCCAGCAGCCTAATGACGGGGGCGGGGGGGGTCCGCGATGAGCAGTTCTTC. Drawing the rest from reference TRBV2 and TRBJ2-1, the complete variable domain is EPEVTQTPSHQVTQMGQEVILRCVPISNHLYFYWYRQILGQKVEFLVSFYNNEISEKSEIFDDQFSVERPDGSNFTLKIRSTKLEDSAMYFCASSLMTGAGGVRDEQFFGPGTRLTVL.